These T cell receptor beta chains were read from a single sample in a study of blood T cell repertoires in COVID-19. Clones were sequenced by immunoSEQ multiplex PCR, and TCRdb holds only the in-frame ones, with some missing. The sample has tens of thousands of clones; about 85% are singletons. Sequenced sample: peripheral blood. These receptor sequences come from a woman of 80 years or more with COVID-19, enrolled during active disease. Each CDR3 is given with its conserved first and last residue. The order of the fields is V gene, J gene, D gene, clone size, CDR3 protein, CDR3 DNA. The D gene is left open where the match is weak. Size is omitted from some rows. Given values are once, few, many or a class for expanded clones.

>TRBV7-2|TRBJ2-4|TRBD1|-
CASSLGQGANIQYF
TGTGCCAGCAGCTTAGGGCAGGGGGCGAACATTCAGTACTTC
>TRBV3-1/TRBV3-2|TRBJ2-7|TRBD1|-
CASSDRDRAYEQYF
TGTGCCAGCAGCGACCGGGACAGGGCCTACGAGCAGTACTTC
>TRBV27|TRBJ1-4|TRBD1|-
CASRTDRAYNEKLFF
TGTGCCAGCAGAACAGACAGGGCCTATAATGAAAAACTGTTTTTT
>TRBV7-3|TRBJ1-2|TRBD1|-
CASSSGQGVGYTF
TGTGCCAGCAGCTCCGGACAGGGGGTCGGCTACACCTTC
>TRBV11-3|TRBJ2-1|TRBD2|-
CASSHAGGGGADEQFF
TGTGCCAGCAGCCACGCGGGTGGCGGGGGGGCCGATGAGCAGTTCTTC
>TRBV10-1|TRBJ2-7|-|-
CASSESRGGVGEQYF
TGCGCCAGCAGTGAGTCAAGGGGTGGGGTCGGCGAGCAGTACTTC
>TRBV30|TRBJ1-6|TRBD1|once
CAWSATGGSRNSPLHF
TGTGCCTGGAGTGCGACAGGGGGGTCGAGGAATTCACCCCTCCACTTT
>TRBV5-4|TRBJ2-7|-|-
CASSLRTISFSEQYF
TGTGCCAGCAGCTTGCGGACAATTTCTTTTAGCGAGCAGTACTTC
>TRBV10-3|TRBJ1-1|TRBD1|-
CAIRRTGKEAFF
TGTGCCATCAGGAGGACAGGAAAGGAAGCTTTCTTT
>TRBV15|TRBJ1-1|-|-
CATSRGSGGRMNTEAFF
TGTGCCACCAGCAGAGGCTCGGGGGGCCGGATGAACACTGAAGCTTTCTTT
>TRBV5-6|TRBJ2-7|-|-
CASSLTGNYEQYF
TGTGCCAGCAGCTTGACGGGGAACTACGAGCAGTACTTC
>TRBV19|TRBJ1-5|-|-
CASSETGYSNQPQHF
TGTGCCAGTAGTGAGACAGGTTATAGCAATCAGCCCCAGCATTTT
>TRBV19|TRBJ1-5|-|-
CASSGQGVNQPQHF
TGTGCCAGTAGTGGTCAGGGCGTCAATCAGCCCCAGCATTTT
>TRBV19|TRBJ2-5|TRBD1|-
CASSMRTGSQYF
TGTGCCAGTAGTATGCGGACAGGGTCCCAGTACTTC
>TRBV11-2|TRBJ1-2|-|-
CASRLSGDYGYTF
TGTGCCAGTAGATTGTCAGGGGACTATGGCTACACCTTC
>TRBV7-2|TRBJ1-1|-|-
CASSLGGLNTEAFF
TGTGCCAGCAGCTTAGGAGGGTTGAACACTGAAGCTTTCTTT
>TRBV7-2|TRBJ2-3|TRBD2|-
CASSRLAGGSTDTQYF
TGTGCCAGCAGTCGACTAGCGGGGGGGAGCACAGATACGCAGTATTTT
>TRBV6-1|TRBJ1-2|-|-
CASSEEWGGMQGQLGYTF
TGTGCCAGCAGTGAAGAGTGGGGGGGGATGCAGGGTCAATTAGGCTACACCTTC